The 29 T cell receptor beta chains listed next were all sequenced from one sample in a study of blood T cell repertoires in COVID-19. Sequenced by immunoSEQ multiplex PCR; TCRdb stores in-frame clones only, minus some. In the table there are 200,000 to 250,000 clones, 84% of which are singletons. The material sequenced was peripheral blood. The receptor set was obtained from a woman older than 75 with active or convalescent COVID-19.

The chain employs TRBV10-3 and TRBJ1-3; the D is unclear. Trimming removed 6 bases at V and 12 bases at J, with 18 bases between. The CDR3 is 13 residues long. The germline CDR1 and CDR2 sequences are ENHRY and SYGVKD. CDR3 sequence reads: CAISEGTTRGIYF. The CDR3 DNA follows: TGTGCCATCAGCGAAGGCACAACAAGAGGCATATATTTT.

The genes are TRBV2 and TRBJ1-4; D is unresolved. V dropped 7 bases and J dropped 7 bases, with 16 bases sitting between them. The germline gives CDR1 SNHLY, CDR2 FYNNEI. This CDR3 region has 14 residues. CDR3 bases: TGTGCCAGCACCTCTCCCCAGGTCCGTGAAAAACTGTTTTTT. Amino acids: CASTSPQVREKLFF.

The chain is built from TRBV3-1 (or the pseudogene TRBV3-2) and TRBJ2-1, with 8 bases lining up with TRBD1. The CDR3 runs 17 residues. From germline, CDR1 is LGHDT and CDR2 YNNKEL (reference sequence). J gave up 0 bases and V 2 bases, and 6 bases lay outside the gene matches. The CDR3: CASSQPQGARSYNEQFF. As DNA, the CDR3 is TGTGCCAGCAGCCAACCCCAGGGGGCTCGCTCCTACAATGAGCAGTTCTTC.

The chain couples TRBV28 to TRBJ2-7; D is uncertain. Germline loops: CDR1 MDHEN, CDR2 SYDVKM. The length of the CDR3 is 14 residues. V was cut by 3 bases and J by 2 bases, with 11 bases left in between. CDR3 sequence (DNA): TGTGCCAGCAGTTTGGAGAGGTTCACCTACGAGCAGTACTTC. It specifies CASSLERFTYEQYF.

J is TRBJ2-3 and V is TRBV5-4, with 15 bases fitting TRBD2. Trimming removed 4 bases from V and 3 bases from J; junction bases left unmatched: 9. Germline V gives CDR1 SGHNT, CDR2 YYREEE (reference sequence). This CDR3 comprises 18 residues. The CDR3 DNA reads TGTGCCAGCAGCAGGGGACTAGCGGGAGGACATGGGACAGATACGCAGTATTTT. Protein product: CASSRGLAGGHGTDTQYF. The full variable domain, completed using reference TRBV5-4 and TRBJ2-3, is ETGVTQSPTHLIKTRGQQVTLRCSSQSGHNTVSWYQQALGQGPQFIFQYYREEENGRGNFPPRFSGLQFPNYSSELNVNALELDDSALYLCASSRGLAGGHGTDTQYFGPGTRLTVL.

J is TRBJ1-4 and V is TRBV11-2; D unresolved. Germline values: CDR1 SGHAT, CDR2 FQNNGV. The ends were cut back, 7 bases at V and 1 base at J, with 19 bases in the middle. The CDR3 contains 17 residues. This CDR3 is CASTPGRGWGTNEKLFF. Written as DNA, the CDR3 is TGTGCCAGCACCCCTGGACGGGGTTGGGGAACTAATGAAAAACTGTTTTTT.

The genes are TRBV6-5 and TRBJ1-2; 12 nucleotides align to TRBD1. V lost 4 bases, J lost 3 bases, and 3 bases stayed unmatched. This CDR3 contains 15 residues. The V gene's germline CDR1 is MNHEY and CDR2 SVGAGI. The DNA for the CDR3 is TGTGCCAGCAGTTCCCGGGACAGGGGGCACTATGGCTACACCTTC. This sequence encodes CASSSRDRGHYGYTF.

J is TRBJ2-5 and V is TRBV18, with 8 bases identical to TRBD1. This CDR3 region has 16 residues. V shed 3 bases, J shed 5 bases, and the junction held 11 bases outside the gene matches. Germline assignment: CDR1 KGHSH and CDR2 LQKENI. The CDR3 here is CASSPSSGAGGETQYF. For the CDR3, the DNA is TGTGCCAGCTCACCCTCGAGTGGGGCAGGGGGCGAGACCCAGTACTTC. The entire variable domain, with the rest obtained from reference TRBV18 and TRBJ2-5, is as follows: NAGVMQNPRHLVRRRGQEARLRCSPMKGHSHVYWYRQLPEEGLKFMVYLQKENIIDESGMPKERFSAEFPKEGPSILRIQQVVRGDSAAYFCASSPSSGAGGETQYFGPGTRLLVL.

The chain has TRBV5-6 and TRBJ2-5; D is unclear. The V end lost 6 bases, the J end lost 3 bases, and 9 bases lay between the germline ends. The CDR3 totals 12 residues. Per the germline V gene, CDR1 is SGHDT and CDR2 is YYEEEE. The CDR3 sequence: CASKRSKETQYF. The CDR3 DNA sequence: TGTGCCAGCAAGAGATCGAAAGAGACCCAGTACTTC.

Note on this clone: Other nucleotide sequences in the sample specify the same CDR3. DNA for the CDR3: TGTGCCAGCAGCAGACTAGCGGGAGGCTACAATGAGCAGTTCTTC. It yields the protein CASSRLAGGYNEQFF. The V and J genes are TRBV7-3 and TRBJ2-1, with 13 bases identical to TRBD2. Germline loops: CDR1 SGHTA, CDR2 FQGTGA. Losses at the gene ends were 5 bases for V and 3 bases for J; bases not matched to a gene: 1. The CDR3 consists of 15 residues.

V gene TRBV5-1 combines with J gene TRBJ2-3, with D hard to call. CDR1 SGHRS and CDR2 YFSETQ come from the germline V gene. The CDR3 extends over 14 amino acids. V was cut by 4 bases and J by 1 base, with 10 bases left in between. CDR3 DNA sequence: TGCGCCAGCAGCGTCAATCCAGGCACAGATACGCAGTATTTT. Residues: CASSVNPGTDTQYF.

This clone was counted between two and nine times. This chain connects TRBV7-2 to TRBJ1-1; D is unresolved. From germline, CDR1 is SGHTA and CDR2 FQGNSA. Trimming took 5 bases from V and 1 from J, leaving 14 bases between them. The CDR3 runs 15 residues. This CDR3 reads CASSPLGVGNTEAFF. The DNA of the CDR3 is TGTGCCAGCAGCCCACTAGGTGTGGGGAACACTGAAGCTTTCTTT. The whole variable domain, remainder taken from reference TRBV7-2 and TRBJ1-1, is GAGVSQSPSNKVTEKGKDVELRCDPISGHTALYWYRQSLGQGLEFLIYFQGNSAPDKSGLPSDRFSAERTGGSVSTLTIQRTQQEDSAVYLCASSPLGVGNTEAFFGQGTRLTVV.

The chain joins TRBV3-1 (or the pseudogene TRBV3-2) to TRBJ2-7, with 7 bases that match TRBD1. The V segment lost 3 bases and the J segment 6 bases; nucleotides outside the gene matches: 2. The CDR3 has 12 amino acids. CDR1 is LGHDT and CDR2 is YNNKEL in the germline V gene (reference sequence). CDR3 loop: CASSQTGREQYF. The CDR3 DNA reads as TGTGCCAGCAGCCAGACAGGGCGCGAGCAGTACTTC.

This clone was found once. This chain connects TRBV18 to TRBJ1-1; D is uncertain. The germline CDR1 and CDR2 sequences are KGHSH and LQKENI. The CDR3 is 14 residues long. Between the trimmed V and J ends, which lost 5 bases and 0 bases, there was a span of 10 bases. Here the CDR3 reads CASSSMGVNTEAFF. In nucleotides, the CDR3 is TGTGCCAGCTCATCAATGGGAGTGAACACTGAAGCTTTCTTT.

J is TRBJ2-1 and V is TRBV19; 12 nucleotides line up with TRBD2. The CDR3 loop spans 19 amino acids. Germline V lookup: CDR1 LNHDA, CDR2 SQIVND (reference sequence). V trimming: 1 base; J trimming: 6 bases; junction bases outside the gene matches: 13. CDR3 region: CASSIALAGGPSSTNEQFF. The CDR3 bases are TGTGCCAGTAGTATAGCGCTAGCGGGGGGGCCATCGTCTACCAATGAGCAGTTCTTC.

This rearrangement joins TRBV7-9 to TRBJ1-2; 8 bases are shared with TRBD1. The CDR3 consists of 13 residues. Germline assignment: CDR1 SEHNR and CDR2 FQNEAQ (reference sequence). J lost 6 bases, V lost 5 bases, and 5 bases had no gene match. The CDR3 here is CASSHGQGDGYTF. In DNA, the CDR3 is TGTGCCAGCAGCCACGGACAGGGAGATGGCTACACCTTC. The whole variable domain, filled in from reference TRBV7-9 and TRBJ1-2, reads DTGVSQNPRHKITKRGQNVTFRCDPISEHNRLYWYRQTLGQGPEFLTYFQNEAQLEKSRLLSDRFSAERPKGSFSTLEIQRTEQGDSAMYLCASSHGQGDGYTFGSGTRLTVV.

The V call is TRBV11-2, the J call TRBJ2-7; 7 nucleotides agree with TRBD1. In germline, CDR1 is SGHAT, CDR2 FQNNGV. V dropped 1 base and J dropped 4; count of bases not matched to a gene: 7. The length of the CDR3 is 15 residues. The CDR3 sequence is CASSLVGQVYYEQYF. In DNA form, the CDR3 reads TGTGCCAGCAGCTTAGTCGGACAGGTTTATTACGAGCAGTACTTC.

This rearrangement joins TRBV19 to TRBJ1-2; D may be TRBD1 (6 bases). Germline-derived CDR1 and CDR2 are LNHDA and SQIVND (reference sequence). The CDR3 runs 14 residues. V lost 6 bases, J lost 0 bases, and 11 bases lay in between. The CDR3 sequence is CASSDRSANYGYTF. CDR3 DNA: TGTGCCAGTAGCGACAGGTCAGCTAACTATGGCTACACCTTC.

The chain combines TRBV5-1 with TRBJ2-2; a possible D gene is TRBD1 (6 bases). Trimming removed 4 bases from V and 0 bases from J, with 10 bases in between. This CDR3 spans 15 amino acids. The germline V gene has CDR1 SGHRS and CDR2 YFSETQ. The CDR3 DNA sequence: TGCGCCAGCAGCAAAGGACAGCCGAACACCGGGGAGCTGTTTTTT. Protein sequence: CASSKGQPNTGELFF.

This chain uses TRBV5-4 with TRBJ1-6, with TRBD1 identical over 7 bases. CDR3 length equals 15 residues. V dropped 4 bases and J dropped 7; count of bases not matched to a gene: 8. CDR1 is SGHNT and CDR2 is YYREEE in the germline V gene (reference sequence). CDR3 in DNA: TGTGCCAGCAGCCTTAGACAGGGTCCCAATTCACCCCTCCACTTT. It specifies CASSLRQGPNSPLHF.

The chain links TRBV5-1 to TRBJ1-6; D ambiguous. The length of the CDR3 is 15 residues. CDR1 is SGHRS and CDR2 is YFSETQ in the germline V gene. Trimming removed 0 bases at V and 8 bases at J, with 12 bases between. The CDR3 region is CASSLDTAADSPLHF. Here the CDR3 DNA reads TGCGCCAGCAGCTTGGATACAGCGGCGGATTCACCCCTCCACTTT. Full variable domain (remainder filled in from reference TRBV5-1 and TRBJ1-6): KAGVTQTPRYLIKTRGQQVTLSCSPISGHRSVSWYQQTPGQGLQFLFEYFSETQRNKGNFPGRFSGRQFSNSRSEMNVSTLELGDSALYLCASSLDTAADSPLHFGNGTRLTVT.

The chain links TRBV7-9 to TRBJ1-1; 7 bases align to TRBD1. CDR1 is SEHNR, CDR2 FQNEAQ, per germline (reference sequence). The CDR3 extends over 15 amino acids. V was pared by 2 bases and J by 4 bases, with 7 bases of the junction left unmatched. The CDR3 DNA follows: TGTGCCAGCAGCTTACGTCCAGGGGGGAGCACTGAAGCTTTCTTT. Translation: CASSLRPGGSTEAFF.

Only a few counts were recorded for this clone. The V gene is TRBV10-3, the J gene TRBJ2-7, with 9 bases that match TRBD1. CDR1 is ENHRY and CDR2 is SYGVKD in the germline V gene. The CDR3 totals 18 residues. V lost 3 bases, J lost 0 bases, and 12 bases stayed unmatched. DNA of the CDR3: TGTGCCATCAGTGACCCTTTTCCTGAACAGGGGGCCTCCTACGAGCAGTACTTC. Translated, it gives CAISDPFPEQGASYEQYF.

This rearrangement joins TRBV11-2 to TRBJ2-1; D possibly corresponds to TRBD1 (5 bases). CDR1 and CDR2 from the germline V gene are SGHAT and FQNNGV. V gave up 0 bases and J gave up 0 bases, with 12 bases separating them. This CDR3 spans 17 amino acids. The CDR3: CASSLEWGRSSYNEQFF. The CDR3 DNA reads TGTGCCAGCAGCTTAGAATGGGGCCGAAGCTCCTACAATGAGCAGTTCTTC.

The chain combines TRBV4-3 with TRBJ2-7; weak D call: TRBD1 (5 bases). CDR1 is LGHNA and CDR2 is YSLEER in the germline V gene. Deletions cut 2 bases from V and 4 bases from J, with 15 bases between. CDR3 length: 15 residues. CDR3 nucleotide sequence: TGCGCCAGCAGCCAATCCTCCGTGACAGATTACGAGCAGTACTTC. This encodes CASSQSSVTDYEQYF.

This clone was observed once. The genes are TRBV5-4 and TRBJ2-1, with TRBD1 matching 8 bases. There are 16 residues in the CDR3. Germline-derived CDR1 and CDR2 are SGHNT and YYREEE (reference sequence). V shed 0 bases and J 7 bases; nucleotides not matched to a gene: 9. The CDR3, as DNA: TGTGCCAGCAGCTTGGTATTAGGACAGGGTAGGAATGAGCAGTTCTTC. Translation gives CASSLVLGQGRNEQFF.

This clone showed up just once. This rearrangement joins TRBV6-1 to TRBJ1-1; possible D gene TRBD1, 6 bases. CDR3 size: 15 residues. Trimming removed 0 bases at V and 3 bases at J, with 11 bases between. In germline, CDR1 is MNHNS, CDR2 SASEGT. In DNA, the CDR3 is TGTGCCAGCAGTGAAGCGCTTCACAGGGACACTGAAGCTTTCTTT. Protein: CASSEALHRDTEAFF.

V usage is TRBV15 and J usage is TRBJ1-5; TRBD1 agrees at 8 bases. Trimming at V came to 0 bases and at J to 9 bases, leaving 10 bases not matched to a gene. This CDR3 contains 16 residues. The germline gives CDR1 LNHNV, CDR2 YYDKDF (reference sequence). CDR3 DNA sequence: TGTGCCACCAGCAGAGATGCCCCGGACAGGGAAGGGCCCCAGCATTTT. This gives the protein CATSRDAPDREGPQHF.

V and J are TRBV27 and TRBJ2-4; 9 nucleotides agree with TRBD1. Trimming at V came to 8 bases and at J to 3 bases, leaving 8 bases not matched to a gene. Germline V gene sequence: CDR1 MNHEY, CDR2 SMNVEV (reference sequence). CDR3 size: 15 residues. The CDR3 nucleotides read TGTGCCAGCCGCCGAGACAGGGGGAACAAAAACATTCAGTACTTC. Its translation is CASRRDRGNKNIQYF.